The 8 T cell receptor beta chains reported below all come from one sample, sequenced in a study of T cells in localized non-small cell lung cancer. Assay used: immunoSEQ multiplex PCR; TCRdb lists only in-frame clones, some missing. The table includes approximately 49,000 clones, 77% detected once. This material consisted of peripheral blood, taken before any cancer treatment. The source is a man aged 40 to 69 with stage I squamous cell lung carcinoma.

The V call is TRBV6-5, the J call TRBJ1-5; D not certain. Germline lookup yields CDR1 MNHEY and CDR2 SVGAGI. The CDR3 loop spans 13 amino acids. V lost 11 bases and J lost 2, with 13 bases in between. CDR3 residues: CAEREDGNQPQHF. CDR3 sequence (DNA): TGTGCCGAGAGGGAGGACGGCAATCAGCCCCAGCATTTT.

For the CDR3, the DNA is TGTGCCAGCAGCCCCGGGACAAACTCTGAAGCTTTCTTT. It is translated as CASSPGTNSEAFF. The V call is TRBV7-3, the J call TRBJ1-1; D is possibly TRBD1 (6 bases). The CDR3 loop spans 13 amino acids. Per germline, CDR1 SGHTA and CDR2 FQGTGA. V was cut by 5 bases and J by 6 bases, with 13 bases left in between.

Only one count was recorded for this clone. The chain joins TRBV6-6 to TRBJ2-1; 8 positions agree with TRBD1. The CDR3 loop spans 15 amino acids. The V gene end was trimmed by 0 bases and the J gene end by 3 bases; junction bases not matched to a gene: 1. The germline V gene has CDR1 MNHNY and CDR2 SVGAGI (reference sequence). The CDR3 spells CASSYSGTGYNEQFF. The CDR3 nucleotides are TGTGCCAGCAGTTACTCCGGGACAGGCTACAATGAGCAGTTCTTC.

This chain joins TRBV30 and TRBJ1-4, with a possible D match to TRBD1 (6 bases). Germline V gives CDR1 GTSNPN, CDR2 SVGIG (reference sequence). Trimming stripped 4 bases from V and 7 bases from J, with 13 bases between. The CDR3 is 13 residues long. CDR3 in DNA: TGTGCCTGGACAACAGGGTACGCTGAAAAACTGTTTTTT. Residues: CAWTTGYAEKLFF.

The rearrangement joins TRBV5-1 to TRBJ2-5; 14 positions match TRBD2. The CDR3 is made up of 17 amino acids. Germline V gene sequence: CDR1 SGHRS, CDR2 YFSETQ. J lost 4 bases, V lost 0 bases, and 5 bases had no gene match. CDR3 sequence reads: CASSLGTSGGSAETQYF. The CDR3 DNA is TGCGCCAGCAGCTTGGGGACTAGCGGGGGGTCGGCAGAGACCCAGTACTTC.

The V call is TRBV4-1, the J call TRBJ2-7; D possibly corresponds to TRBD2 (6 bases). CDR3 length equals 18 residues. V was pared by 0 bases and J by 6 bases, with 24 bases between. Looked up from germline, CDR1 is MGHRA and CDR2 is YSYEKL. The CDR3 loop is CASSQDGGSVDRYSEQYF. The CDR3 coding sequence is TGCGCCAGCAGCCAAGATGGGGGGTCCGTCGACAGATACAGCGAGCAGTACTTC.

This sequence joins TRBV5-6 and TRBJ2-1; 7 nucleotides agree with TRBD1. Germline assignment: CDR1 SGHDT and CDR2 YYEEEE. There are 15 residues in the CDR3. Trimming took 4 bases from V and 5 from J; bases not matched to a gene: 9. The CDR3 protein is CASSLTGLAHNEQFF. CDR3 DNA: TGTGCCAGCAGCCTGACAGGGTTGGCCCACAATGAGCAGTTCTTC. Full variable domain (outside the CDR3, taken from reference TRBV5-6 and TRBJ2-1): DAGVTQSPTHLIKTRGQQVTLRCSPKSGHDTVSWYQQALGQGPQFIFQYYEEEERQRGNFPDRFSGHQFPNYSSELNVNALLLGDSALYLCASSLTGLAHNEQFFGPGTRLTVL.

The rearrangement joins TRBV7-2 to TRBJ2-7, with 7 bases identical to TRBD2. CDR1 is SGHTA, CDR2 FQGNSA, per germline. CDR3 length equals 12 residues. V was clipped by 5 bases and J by 9 bases; unmatched bases: 7. Here the CDR3 DNA reads TGTGCCAGCAGCCCGCCGGGGGGACCGCAGTACTTC. Translating it yields CASSPPGGPQYF.